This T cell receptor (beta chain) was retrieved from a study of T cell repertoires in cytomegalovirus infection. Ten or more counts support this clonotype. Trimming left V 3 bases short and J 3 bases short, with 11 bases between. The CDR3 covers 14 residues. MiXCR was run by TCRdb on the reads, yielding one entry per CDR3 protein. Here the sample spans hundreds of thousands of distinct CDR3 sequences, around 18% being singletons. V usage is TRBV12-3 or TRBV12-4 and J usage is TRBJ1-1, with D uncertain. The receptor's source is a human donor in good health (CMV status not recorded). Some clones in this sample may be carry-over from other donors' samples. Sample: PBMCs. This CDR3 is CASSLPPGDTEAFF. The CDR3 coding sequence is TGTGCCAGCAGTTTGCCCCCCGGGGACACTGAAGCTTTCTTT.